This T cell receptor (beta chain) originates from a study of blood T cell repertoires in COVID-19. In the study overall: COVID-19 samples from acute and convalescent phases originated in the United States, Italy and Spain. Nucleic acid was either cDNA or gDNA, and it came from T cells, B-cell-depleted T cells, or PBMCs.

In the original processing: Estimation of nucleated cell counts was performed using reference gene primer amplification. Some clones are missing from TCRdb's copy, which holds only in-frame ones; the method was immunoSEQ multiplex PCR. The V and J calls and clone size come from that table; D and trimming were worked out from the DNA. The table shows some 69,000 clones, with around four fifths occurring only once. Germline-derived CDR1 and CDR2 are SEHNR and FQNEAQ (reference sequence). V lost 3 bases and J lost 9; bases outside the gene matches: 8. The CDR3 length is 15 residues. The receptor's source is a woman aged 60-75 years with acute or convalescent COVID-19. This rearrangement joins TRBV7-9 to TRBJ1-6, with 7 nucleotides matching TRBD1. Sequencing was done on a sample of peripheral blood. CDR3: CASSLETGILSPLHF. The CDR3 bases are TGTGCCAGCAGCTTGGAGACAGGGATCCTTTCACCCCTCCACTTT. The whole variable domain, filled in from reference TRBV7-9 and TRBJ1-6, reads DTGVSQNPRHKITKRGQNVTFRCDPISEHNRLYWYRQTLGQGPEFLTYFQNEAQLEKSRLLSDRFSAERPKGSFSTLEIQRTEQGDSAMYLCASSLETGILSPLHFGNGTRLTVT.